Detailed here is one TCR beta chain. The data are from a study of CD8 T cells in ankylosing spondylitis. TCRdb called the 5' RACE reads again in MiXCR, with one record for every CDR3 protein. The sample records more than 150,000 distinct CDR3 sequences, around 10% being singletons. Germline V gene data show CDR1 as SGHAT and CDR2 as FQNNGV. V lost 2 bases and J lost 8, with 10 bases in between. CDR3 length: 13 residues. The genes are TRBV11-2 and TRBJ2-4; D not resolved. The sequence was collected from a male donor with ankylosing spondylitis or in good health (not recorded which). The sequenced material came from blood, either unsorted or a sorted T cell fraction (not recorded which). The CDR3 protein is CASSLTATDIQYF. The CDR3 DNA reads TGTGCCAGCAGCTTAACTGCTACGGACATTCAGTACTTC.